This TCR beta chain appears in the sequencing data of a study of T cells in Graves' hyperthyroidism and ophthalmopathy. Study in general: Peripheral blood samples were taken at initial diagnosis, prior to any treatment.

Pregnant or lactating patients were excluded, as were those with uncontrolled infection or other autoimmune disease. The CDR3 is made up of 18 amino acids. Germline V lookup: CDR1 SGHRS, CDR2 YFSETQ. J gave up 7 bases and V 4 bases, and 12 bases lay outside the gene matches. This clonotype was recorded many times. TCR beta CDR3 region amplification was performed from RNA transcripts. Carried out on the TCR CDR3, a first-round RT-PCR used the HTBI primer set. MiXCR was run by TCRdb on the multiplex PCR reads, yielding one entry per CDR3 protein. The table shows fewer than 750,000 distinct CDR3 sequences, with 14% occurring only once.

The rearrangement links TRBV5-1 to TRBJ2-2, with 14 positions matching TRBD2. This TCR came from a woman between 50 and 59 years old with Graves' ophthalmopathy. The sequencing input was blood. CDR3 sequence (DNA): TGCGCCAGCAGCATAACCGGGACTAGCGGGAGATCGGGCGGGGAGCTGTTTTTT. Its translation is CASSITGTSGRSGGELFF.